The table lists the clone carrying this T cell receptor (beta chain) with many counts. This specimen belongs to a study of T cells in Graves' hyperthyroidism and ophthalmopathy. TCR beta CDR3 sequences were amplified from RNA transcripts. During a first-round RT-PCR of the TCR CDR3, the HTBI primer set was used. TCRdb processed the multiplex PCR reads anew with MiXCR; each CDR3 protein has one entry. The sample shows 640,000 or so distinct CDR3 sequences, roughly 14% of them seen only once. V lost 3 bases and J lost 8; bases outside the gene matches: 4. The CDR3 runs to 13 residues. Not enrolled were patients with uncontrolled infection, other autoimmune disease, pregnancy or lactation. The PBMCs were taken from about 9.7 ml of fresh peripheral blood.

The TCR sequence derives from a woman aged 40 to 50 with Graves' ophthalmopathy. The sequencing sample was made of blood. This chain links TRBV12-3 or TRBV12-4 with TRBJ2-4; TRBD1 aligns across 7 bases. The CDR3 here is CASSLGRGYIQYF. CDR3 coding DNA: TGTGCCAGCAGTTTGGGCAGGGGGTACATTCAGTACTTC.